Listed below are T cell receptor beta chains from one sample, sequenced in a study of T cell responses to AZD1222 COVID-19 vaccine. Libraries were prepared by immunoSEQ multiplex PCR; TCRdb keeps only in-frame clonotypes and omits some of them. In the table there are under 150,000 clones, around nine tenths of which are singletons. Sequencing used peripheral blood, obtained 28 days after the second AZD1222 dose. These receptors originate from an adult who received the AZD1222 COVID-19 vaccine. The CDR3 runs from the conserved cysteine through the conserved F or W. D genes are given only for firm matches.

V gene: TRBV6-4; J gene: TRBJ2-7; D gene: .; CDR3 length: 14; CDR3 DNA: TGTGCCAGCAGTCCTGGACCGGCCAACGACGAGCAGTACTTC; CDR3 protein: CASSPGPANDEQYF
V gene: TRBV12-3/TRBV12-4; J gene: TRBJ1-2; D gene: .; CDR3 length: 11; CDR3 DNA: TGTGCCAGCACTCAGGGGCTTGGCTACACCTTC; CDR3 protein: CASTQGLGYTF
V gene: TRBV29-1; J gene: TRBJ1-1; D gene: .; CDR3 length: 12; CDR3 DNA: TGCAGCGCCGACGGGATTTTACCAGAAGCTTTCTTT; CDR3 protein: CSADGILPEAFF
V gene: TRBV12-5; J gene: TRBJ1-1; D gene: .; CDR3 length: 14; CDR3 DNA: TGTGCTAGTGCATACTCCGGGGGGAGCACTGAAGCTTTCTTT; CDR3 protein: CASAYSGGSTEAFF
V gene: TRBV11-3; J gene: TRBJ2-2; D gene: .; CDR3 length: 16; CDR3 DNA: TGTGCCAGCAGCTCGCGACGGGGATCGAACACCGGGGAGCTGTTTTTT; CDR3 protein: CASSSRRGSNTGELFF
V gene: TRBV7-7; J gene: TRBJ2-2; D gene: .; CDR3 length: 16; CDR3 DNA: TGTGCTAGCAGCCCAAACAGTTACGCGAACACCGGGGAGCTGTTTTTT; CDR3 protein: CASSPNSYANTGELFF
V gene: TRBV6-2/TRBV6-3; J gene: TRBJ1-6; D gene: .; CDR3 length: 11; CDR3 DNA: TGTGCCAGCAGTAACGCTCAGGGGCCAGCCTTT; CDR3 protein: CASSNAQGPAF
V gene: TRBV21-1; J gene: TRBJ1-5; D gene: .; CDR3 length: 17; CDR3 DNA: TGTGCCAGCAGCGGGGGCAGGAGGGGCTCGAGCAATCAGCCCCAGCATTTT; CDR3 protein: CASSGGRRGSSNQPQHF
V gene: TRBV7-2; J gene: TRBJ2-4; D gene: .; CDR3 length: 16; CDR3 DNA: TGTGCCAGCAGCTTTAGCCCTTTACGGGCAAAAAACATTCAGTACTTC; CDR3 protein: CASSFSPLRAKNIQYF
V gene: TRBV18; J gene: TRBJ1-1; D gene: .; CDR3 length: 15; CDR3 DNA: TGTGCCAGCTCACCGAACACAGGGTTAGACACTGAAGCTTTCTTT; CDR3 protein: CASSPNTGLDTEAFF
V gene: TRBV29-1; J gene: TRBJ2-4; D gene: TRBD1; CDR3 length: 15; CDR3 DNA: TGCAGCGTTGGACAGGGCGGCGCGGCCAAAAACATTCAGTACTTC; CDR3 protein: CSVGQGGAAKNIQYF